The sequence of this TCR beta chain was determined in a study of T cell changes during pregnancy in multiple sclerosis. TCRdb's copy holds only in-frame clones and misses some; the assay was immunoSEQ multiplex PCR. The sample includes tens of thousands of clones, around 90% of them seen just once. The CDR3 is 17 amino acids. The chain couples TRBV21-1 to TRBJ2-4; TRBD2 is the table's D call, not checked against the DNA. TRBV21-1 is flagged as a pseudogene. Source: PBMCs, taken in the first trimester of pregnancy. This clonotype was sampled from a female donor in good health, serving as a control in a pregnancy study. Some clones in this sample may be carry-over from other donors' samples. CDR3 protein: CASSKRSEVVPKNIQYF. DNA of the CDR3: TGTGCCAGCAGCAAAAGGAGCGAGGTGGTGCCTAAAAACATTCAGTACTTC.